This T cell receptor beta chain was sequenced during a study of T cell responses to AZD1222 COVID-19 vaccine. Background on the study: Researchers grouped second doses given at about 4 or about 12 weeks into one pool.

Whole-study results and caveats: Donors were chiefly white British, with a greater number of females, and clonal diversity was perhaps underestimated.

Germline V gene lookup returns CDR1 LGHNA and CDR2 YSLEER. The CDR3 length is 15 residues. Trimming at V came to 4 bases and at J to 3 bases, leaving 5 bases not matched to a gene. Clones were read by immunoSEQ multiplex PCR, and TCRdb kept only the in-frame ones, dropping some. The data show 95,000 to 150,000 clones, about 88% seen once. A note on this clone: Its antigen remains unknown.

The sequenced sample was peripheral blood, obtained on day 0 of AZD1222 vaccination. The source of this sequence is an adult in good health. The V and J genes are TRBV4-3 and TRBJ2-2, with 7 nucleotides matching TRBD1. DNA for the CDR3: TGCGCCAGCAGCCTTGACAGGGCGGACACCGGGGAGCTGTTTTTT. Protein: CASSLDRADTGELFF.